This TCR beta chain was profiled in a study of cytomegalovirus exposure and HLA in healthy donors. On the study more broadly: The early release's HLA-typed donors yielded 65 million to 85 million unique TCRs.

V shed 5 bases and J shed 10 bases, with 15 bases lying between them. The CDR3 totals 13 residues. From germline, CDR1 is SEHNR and CDR2 FQNEAQ (reference sequence). Primers included in the PCR were 60 Vbeta and 13 Jbeta primers. Clones were sequenced by immunoSEQ multiplex PCR, and TCRdb holds only the in-frame ones, with some missing. Found here are some 90,000 clones, about 80% of them singletons; the top ten hold about 0.53%. The receptor was derived from a man aged 25 to 40 in good health and CMV-seronegative. Sample: PBMCs. J is TRBJ2-1 and V is TRBV7-9, with D perhaps TRBD2 (6 bases). The CDR3 protein is CASSRGASGEQFF. DNA of the CDR3: TGTGCCAGCAGCCGCGGGGCGTCCGGAGAGCAGTTCTTC.